These T cell receptor beta chains were read from a single sample in a study of blood T cells in healthy people across ages. TCRdb passed the 5' RACE reads through MiXCR, listing each CDR3 protein once. The sample lists 1.5 million or so distinct CDR3 sequences; around 39% were seen once. Sequencing was carried out using blood. Receptor source: a woman aged 18-29 years in good health. Each CDR3 is given with its conserved first and last residue. The D gene is left open where the match is weak. Rows may omit the clone size; those that give it use once, few, many or a size class.

clone size	J gene	V gene	D gene	CDR3 DNA	CDR3 protein
few	TRBJ2-1	TRBV4-1	TRBD2	TGCGCCAGCAGCCAATTGTGGGCGGGAGCGTCACATGAGCAGTTCTTC	CASSQLWAGASHEQFF
few	TRBJ2-5	TRBV20-1	NA	TGCAGTGCTGCAGGGTTTCAAGAGACCCAGTACTTC	CSAAGFQETQYF
few	TRBJ2-7	TRBV10-3	NA	TGTGCCATCAGTGAGGCAGACTCCTACGAGCAGTACTTC	CAISEADSYEQYF
few	TRBJ2-5	TRBV6-1	TRBD1	TGTGCCAGCAGTAAATTGGGGACAGACCAAGAGACCCAGTACTTC	CASSKLGTDQETQYF
NA	TRBJ2-7	TRBV20-1	TRBD1	TGCAGTGCTAGAGATCCTACAGGGGACTACGAGCAGTACTTC	CSARDPTGDYEQYF
NA	TRBJ2-5	TRBV27	TRBD2	TGTGCCAGCAGCCGGGAGGGCCCGTCCTACAATGAGCAGTACTTC	CASSREGPSYNEQYF
NA	TRBJ1-1	TRBV3-1	TRBD1	TGTGCCAGCAGCCCACTTCTTGGACAGGCAGGAGCTTTCTTT	CASSPLLGQAGAFF
few	TRBJ2-7	TRBV3-1	NA	TGTGCCAGCAGCCCTCAATATCTCTACGAGCAGTACTTC	CASSPQYLYEQYF
many	TRBJ1-4	TRBV12-3/TRBV12-4	NA	TGTGCCAGCAGTGCCTCAGGGGCAACTAATGAAAAACTGTTTTTT	CASSASGATNEKLFF
many	TRBJ2-3	TRBV20-1	NA	TGCAGTGCTAGAGACCTTTCCACAGATACGCAGTATTTT	CSARDLSTDTQYF
NA	TRBJ2-7	TRBV5-1	NA	TGCGCCAGCAGCCCAAACCAGGGGTCCAATGAGCAGTACTTC	CASSPNQGSNEQYF
NA	TRBJ2-1	TRBV5-1	TRBD2	TGCGCCAGCAGCTTAAGTACTAGCGAGTACAATGAGCAGTTCTTC	CASSLSTSEYNEQFF
NA	TRBJ1-4	TRBV16	NA	TGTGCCAGCAGCCAAGTTGGGCAGATCAATGAAAAACTGTTTTTT	CASSQVGQINEKLFF
few	TRBJ2-3	TRBV18	TRBD1	TGTGCCAGCTCACCACCGGTCGACAGGGTCAAGTATTTT	CASSPPVDRVKYF
NA	TRBJ1-1	TRBV4-1	NA	TGCGCCAGCAGCCAAGATGACAGGCGCATGAACACTGGAGCTTTCTTT	CASSQDDRRMNTGAFF
NA	TRBJ2-3	TRBV4-1	TRBD2	TGCGCCAGCAGCCAACCGGGGGGGCGGACAGATACGCAGTATTTT	CASSQPGGRTDTQYF
NA	TRBJ1-2	TRBV6-1	NA	TGTGCCAGCAGGAACCAATTCCTCCGGGACTACACCTTC	CASRNQFLRDYTF
few	TRBJ2-3	TRBV20-1	TRBD2	TGCAGTGCTCGAGAGACTAGCGGGAGAGGCACAGATACGCAGTATTTT	CSARETSGRGTDTQYF
once	TRBJ2-1	TRBV28	NA	TGTGCCAGCAGTTTATTCTTTCCCAATGAGCAGTTCTTC	CASSLFFPNEQFF
NA	TRBJ2-7	TRBV7-9	TRBD2	TGTGCCAGCAGCTTACGGACTAGCGGGAGGCCACCCTCCAATGAGCAGTACTTC	CASSLRTSGRPPSNEQYF